A single sample gave rise to the 12 T cell receptor beta chains below, sequenced in a study of CD8 T cells in ankylosing spondylitis. Findings and caveats of the study: What seemed typical of ankylosing spondylitis blood was a TCR beta motif built from roughly eight highly homologous variants.

No antigen is known for these receptors. TCRdb analysed the 5' RACE reads with MiXCR anew, one entry per CDR3 protein. The data show 450,000 to 550,000 distinct CDR3 sequences, approximately 5% seen once. The sample taken for sequencing was blood, either unsorted or a sorted T cell fraction (not recorded which). These receptor sequences come from a male donor with ankylosing spondylitis.

There are many counts of this clonotype. The genes are TRBV20-1 and TRBJ2-1; 7 bases align to TRBD2. Trimming cost V 2 bases and J 3 bases; bases outside gene matches: 7. The V gene's germline CDR1 is DFQATT and CDR2 SNEGSKA (reference sequence). This CDR3 contains 15 residues. Here the CDR3 DNA reads TGCAGTGCTAGAAAACCGGGACTACTCTACAATGAGCAGTTCTTC. Translating it yields CSARKPGLLYNEQFF.

This clonotype was counted ten times or more. The chain links TRBV5-1 to TRBJ2-2, with D possibly matching TRBD2 (6 bases). V was pared by 0 bases and J by 5 bases, with 11 bases between. CDR1 SGHRS and CDR2 YFSETQ come from the germline V gene. The CDR3 runs 15 residues. DNA of the CDR3: TGCGCCAGCAGCTTGGTACTAGCTATAACCGGGGAGCTGTTTTTT. Amino acid sequence: CASSLVLAITGELFF.

This clonotype was seen repeatedly, ten times or more. This chain connects TRBV24-1 to TRBJ1-1; D may be TRBD1 (5 bases). The CDR3 loop spans 13 amino acids. Germline V gene sequence: CDR1 KGHDR, CDR2 SFDVKD. Trimming pared 7 bases from V and 3 bases from J, leaving 11 bases between. The CDR3 DNA is TGTGCCACCAGACCTCGGGGGGACACTGAAGCTTTCTTT. Encoded protein: CATRPRGDTEAFF.

The V gene is TRBV7-8, the J gene TRBJ2-1, with unresolved D. Germline CDR1 SGHVS, CDR2 FQNEAQ. V lost 4 bases and J 4 bases, leaving 14 bases between the germline ends. There are 15 residues in the CDR3. This CDR3 reads CASSSRLEGYNEQFF. The CDR3, as DNA: TGTGCCAGCAGCTCCAGGCTCGAAGGTTACAATGAGCAGTTCTTC.

This clonotype was picked up many times. The chain couples TRBV6-1 to TRBJ2-7; TRBD2 is a possible D gene (5 bases). V lost 6 bases and J lost 2, with 17 bases in between. Germline V gives CDR1 MNHNS, CDR2 SASEGT. The CDR3 runs to 15 residues. The chain's CDR3 is CASRNMRALTYEQYF. In DNA, the CDR3 is TGTGCCAGCAGAAATATGAGGGCTCTGACCTACGAGCAGTACTTC.

This clonotype was detected many times. The V and J genes are TRBV29-1 and TRBJ2-2; tentatively, D is TRBD2 (6 bases). Germline V lookup: CDR1 SQVTM, CDR2 ANQGSEA. V was shortened by 7 bases and J by 2 bases, with 8 bases between the two germline ends. CDR3 length: 12 residues. CDR3 amino acids: CSASDNTGELFF. CDR3 nucleotide sequence: TGCAGCGCTAGCGACAACACCGGGGAGCTGTTTTTT.

There are many counts of this clonotype. The J gene is TRBJ2-1, the V gene TRBV29-1, with TRBD1 matching 9 bases. The CDR3 is 13 residues long. With V trimmed by 6 bases and J by 9 bases, 9 bases remained unmatched. CDR1 SQVTM and CDR2 ANQGSEA come from the germline V gene. The CDR3 DNA reads as TGCAGCGTCAGCCGGGACAGGGAGGGTGAGCAGTTCTTC. This gives the protein CSVSRDREGEQFF.

The table lists this clonotype with many counts. CDR3 in amino acids: CSARDRVRGTYNEQFF. The CDR3, as DNA: TGCAGTGCTAGAGATCGGGTCAGGGGGACCTACAATGAGCAGTTCTTC. The chain combines TRBV20-1 with TRBJ2-1, with 7 bases lining up with TRBD1. V lost 0 bases to trimming and J lost 2 bases; unmatched junction nucleotides: 7. Germline CDR1 DFQATT, CDR2 SNEGSKA (reference sequence). The length of the CDR3 is 16 residues.

Ten or more counts support this clonotype. The CDR3 DNA is TGCAGTGCTAGAGGCTTGGGGGACCCAAATTCCGGGGAGCTGTTTTTT. Translated: CSARGLGDPNSGELFF. The chain joins TRBV20-1 to TRBJ2-2, with D perhaps assigned TRBD1 or TRBD2 (5 bases each). The V gene lost 1 base and the J gene lost 6 bases, with 18 bases spanning the gap. Germline V gene lookup returns CDR1 DFQATT and CDR2 SNEGSKA (reference sequence). The CDR3 runs to 16 residues.

This clonotype occurred a few times. The chain carries TRBV28 and TRBJ2-4; no clear D gene. Trimming removed 5 bases at V and 0 bases at J, with 8 bases between. The germline V gene has CDR1 MDHEN and CDR2 SYDVKM. The CDR3 consists of 14 residues. The CDR3 here is CASSRILAKNIQYF. CDR3 in DNA: TGTGCCAGCAGTCGCATTCTAGCCAAAAACATTCAGTACTTC.

This clonotype showed up many times. The chain is built from TRBV7-9 and TRBJ2-7, with D possibly being TRBD1 (6 bases). The V end lost 5 bases, the J end lost 5 bases, and 22 bases lay between the germline ends. Germline V gene lookup returns CDR1 SEHNR and CDR2 FQNEAQ (reference sequence). The CDR3 length is 16 residues. The CDR3 loop is CASSTDDQGRIHEQYF. The CDR3 DNA reads TGTGCCAGCAGCACAGACGACCAGGGGCGCATCCACGAGCAGTACTTC.

There are many counts of this clonotype. This chain connects TRBV5-1 to TRBJ2-5, with D tentatively TRBD2 (5 bases). Germline V gene lookup returns CDR1 SGHRS and CDR2 YFSETQ. This CDR3 is built from 13 residues. Trimming shortened V by 4 bases and J by 5 bases, and 12 bases separated the two germline ends. The CDR3 sequence is CASSGGPQETQYF. DNA of the CDR3: TGCGCCAGCAGCGGAGGACCCCAGGAGACCCAGTACTTC.